Each of the 22 T cell receptor beta chains below was sequenced from the same sample in a study of tissue T cells after allogeneic stem cell transplantation. The data were produced by immunoSEQ multiplex PCR, yet TCRdb's version contains in-frame clones alone and is incomplete. The sample shows thousands of clones, 55% of them seen only once. Time point indicated: mouse harvest day 7 after allogeneic transplant. Each mouse received 10^7 T-cell-depleted marrow cells plus 10^6 splenic CD5+ T cells by tail vein. The specimen sequenced was gut tissue. Every receptor here comes from a female BALB/c mouse given C57BL/6 T cells with graft-versus-host disease after an allogeneic hematopoietic cell transplant.

With regard to this clone: Gene names refer to mouse genes. The read terminates 1 residue ahead of where the CDR3 ends, so the germline J gene completes it. The chain links TRBV26 to TRBJ1-4; 9 bases are shared with TRBD1. This CDR3 spans 14 amino acids. Germline trimming cut 3 bases from V and 7 bases from J; bases unmatched to any gene: 3. The germline CDR1 and CDR2 sequences are KGHPV and FQNQEV (reference sequence). The part of the CDR3 DNA that was read is TGTGCCAGCAGTCTACAGGGGGCAGGCGAAAGATTATTT. Encoded protein: CASSLQGAGERLF. The entire CDR3 protein is CASSLQGAGERLFF.

In regard to this clone: The germline and genes are mouse ones. The read gets to within 1 residue of the CDR3 end, and the germline J gene fills in the rest. This rearrangement joins TRBV1 to TRBJ1-1; 12 positions agree with TRBD1. Germline V CDR1 and CDR2: NSQYPW, LRSPGD (reference sequence). The CDR3 extends over 16 amino acids. J was trimmed by 3 bases and V by 3 bases; bases with no gene match: 5. CDR3 in amino acids: CTCSARDRGRDTEVFF. The covered CDR3 bases are TGCACCTGCAGTGCCCGGGACAGGGGGCGCGACACAGAAGTCTTC.

This clone has more than one count but fewer than ten. Any gene name here is a mouse gene name. CDR3 bases read: TGTGCCAGCAGGGGACTGGGGCCCTATGAACAGTAC. Translation gives CASRGLGPYEQY. The CDR3, in full, reads CASRGLGPYEQYF. The gene calls are TRBV26 and TRBJ2-7; 10 nucleotides line up with TRBD2. Coverage ceases 1 residue before the CDR3 finishes, and the germline J gene fills in the end. V shed 6 bases, J shed 2 bases, and the junction held 1 base outside the gene matches. The CDR3 runs to 13 residues. Germline loops: CDR1 KGHPV, CDR2 FQNQEV (reference sequence).

This clone was detected only a few times. Gene names follow the mouse nomenclature. Read sequence stops 1 residue before the CDR3 end, and the germline J gene provides the missing end. The chain combines TRBV26 with TRBJ1-4; no reliable D call. V lost 6 bases, J lost 5 bases, and 4 bases lay in between. Germline loops: CDR1 KGHPV, CDR2 FQNQEV (reference sequence). The CDR3 consists of 11 residues. CDR3 amino acids: CASRTNERLFF. The sequenced CDR3 bases are TGTGCCAGCAGGACAAACGAAAGATTATTT.

Turning to this clone: The germline and genes are mouse ones. Read data end 1 residue before the CDR3 end; the end is taken from the germline J gene. The chain joins TRBV5 to TRBJ2-2; 9 bases are shared with TRBD2. The junction had 0 bases not matched to a gene; V was cut back by 4 bases and J by 0 bases. CDR1 and CDR2 from the germline V gene are LGHNA and YNLKQL (reference sequence). The CDR3 totals 15 residues. CDR3 bases read: TGTGCCAGCAGCCGACTGGGGGCAAACACCGGGCAGCTCTAC. This encodes CASSRLGANTGQLY. The whole CDR3 protein is CASSRLGANTGQLYF.

This clone was observed once. The listed genes are named as in mouse. The CDR3 end falls 1 residue outside the read, so it is completed with the germline J gene. The V call is TRBV3, the J call TRBJ2-2; maybe TRBD1 (5 bases). This CDR3 has 16 residues. The V and J ends lost 1 base and 0 bases respectively, with 9 bases between them. Germline V gene lookup returns CDR1 SNHLY and CDR2 FYNGKV (reference sequence). The CDR3 DNA, read in part, is TGTGCCAGCAGCTTAGTGCAGGGATCAAACACCGGGCAGCTCTAC. This encodes CASSLVQGSNTGQLY. The full CDR3 reads CASSLVQGSNTGQLYF.

As concerns this clone: Mouse germline and gene names are used. The CDR3 end is not reached by the read, which stops 1 residue before it; the germline J gene fills it in. The chain links TRBV15 to TRBJ1-1; D may be TRBD1 (6 bases). Germline CDR1 SGHND, CDR2 FRSKSL. The CDR3 has 13 amino acids. With 2 bases removed from V and 6 bases from J, the gap between germline ends came to 10 bases. CDR3 bases read: TGTGCCAGCAGTTTAAGTGGGACACCAGAAGTCTTC. This encodes CASSLSGTPEVF. The whole CDR3 protein reads CASSLSGTPEVFF.

With respect to this clone: Gene names and germline refer to mouse. Coverage ceases 1 residue before the CDR3 finishes, and the germline J gene fills in the end. V is TRBV13-2 and J is TRBJ2-7, with a tentative D call TRBD2 (7 bases). Germline CDR1 is NNHNN and CDR2 is SYGAGS (reference sequence). V gave up 2 bases and J gave up 0 bases, with 9 bases separating them. CDR3 length equals 14 residues. The CDR3 reads CASGERGASYEQYF. The covered CDR3 bases are TGTGCCAGCGGTGAGCGGGGGGCCTCCTATGAACAGTAC.

With respect to this clone: Gene and germline names: mouse. The read terminates 1 residue ahead of where the CDR3 ends, so the germline J gene completes it. The chain carries TRBV13-1 and TRBJ2-4; D is unresolved. V was shortened by 4 bases and J by 0 bases, with 3 bases between the two germline ends. Germline assignment: CDR1 NSHNY and CDR2 SYGAGN. This CDR3 comprises 12 residues. Partial CDR3 DNA: TGTGCCAGCAGTAATAGTCAAAACACCTTGTAC. Encoded protein: CASSNSQNTLY. The whole CDR3 sequence reads CASSNSQNTLYF.

This clone was counted once. Genes and germline come from the mouse. The CDR3 extends 1 residue past the end of the read, so its final part is completed from the germline J gene. The V gene is TRBV26, the J gene TRBJ1-4, with D possibly being TRBD1 (5 bases). The CDR3 sequence is 16 residues long. Trimming left V 6 bases short and J 4 bases short, with 18 bases between. Germline CDR1 and CDR2: KGHPV and FQNQEV (reference sequence). This CDR3 reads CASSPVRAGLNERLFF. Partial CDR3 DNA: TGTGCCAGCAGCCCTGTAAGGGCAGGGCTCAACGAAAGATTATTT. The whole variable domain, remainder taken from reference TRBV26 and TRBJ1-4, is NSKVIQTPRYLVKGQGQKAKMRCIPEKGHPVVFWYQQNKNNEFKFLINFQNQEVLQQIDMTEKRFSAECPSNSPCSLEIQSSEAGDSALYLCASSPVRAGLNERLFFGHGTKLSVL.

A word on this clone: The listed genes are named as in mouse. The missing CDR3 end, 1 residue past where the read stops, is filled in from the germline J gene. The chain recombines TRBV23 with TRBJ2-2; TRBD1 is the table's D call and was not checked against the DNA. The germline V gene encodes CDR1 KGHTA and CDR2 FQNQQP. This CDR3 comprises 16 residues. The CDR3 here is CSSRRQGAANTGQLYF. Incomplete CDR3 DNA: TGCTCCAGCAGGCGACAGGGGGCTGCAAACACCGGGCAGCTCTAC.

This clone turned up a few times. Here the gene names and germline are mouse. The read finishes 1 residue shy of the CDR3 end, and the germline J gene is used to complete it. The chain has TRBV15 and TRBJ2-3, with 8 bases matching TRBD1. Germline V gives CDR1 SGHND, CDR2 FRSKSL. This CDR3 comprises 14 residues. V gave up 7 bases and J gave up 1 base; unmatched junction bases: 4. CDR3 bases read: TGTGCCAGCATCCAGGGGGCTGGTGCAGAAACGCTGTAT. Encoded protein: CASIQGAGAETLY. The full-length CDR3 reads as CASIQGAGAETLYF.

This clone has a handful of counts. Gene names are the mouse ones. Read sequence stops 1 residue before the CDR3 end, and the germline J gene provides the missing end. The rearrangement joins TRBV29 to TRBJ2-7, with no clear D. Per germline, CDR1 MSHET and CDR2 SYDVDS. The CDR3 is made up of 11 amino acids. Trimming took off 4 bases at V and 4 bases at J, with 5 bases between the two ends. CDR3 protein: CASSWGYEQYF. The CDR3 bases that were read are TGTGCTAGCAGTTGGGGATATGAACAGTAC.

Concerning this clone itself: The germline and genes are mouse ones. The read comes to an end 1 residue before the CDR3 does, leaving the germline J gene to fill in the end. The chain carries TRBV26 and TRBJ2-2; D is uncertain. CDR1 KGHPV and CDR2 FQNQEV come from the germline V gene (reference sequence). This CDR3 spans 12 amino acids. V gave up 7 bases and J gave up 0 bases, with 3 bases separating them. CDR3 in amino acids: CASTANTGQLYF. Incomplete CDR3 DNA: TGTGCCAGCACGGCAAACACCGGGCAGCTCTAC. Combining the CDR3 with reference TRBV26 and TRBJ2-2 gives the whole variable domain NSKVIQTPRYLVKGQGQKAKMRCIPEKGHPVVFWYQQNKNNEFKFLINFQNQEVLQQIDMTEKRFSAECPSNSPCSLEIQSSEAGDSALYLCASTANTGQLYFGEGSKLTVL.

Comment on this clone: Any gene name here is a mouse gene name. The CDR3 end lies 1 residue beyond the end of the read and is filled in from the germline J gene. Different DNA sequences within this sample yield the same CDR3. The chain recombines TRBV26 with TRBJ2-4, with D unclear. V lost 2 bases, J lost 1 base, and 4 bases lay in between. This CDR3 is 13 amino acids long. CDR1 is KGHPV and CDR2 is FQNQEV in the germline V gene (reference sequence). Partial CDR3 DNA: TGTGCCAGCAGTCTGAAGGGTCAAAACACCTTGTAC. It yields the protein CASSLKGQNTLY. The CDR3, in full, reads CASSLKGQNTLYF.

This clone was seen only a few times. Gene names denote mouse genes. From the germline J gene comes the end of the CDR3, since the read stops 1 residue before it. The gene calls are TRBV26 and TRBJ2-1, with 9 bases lining up with TRBD1. The ends lost 4 bases at V and 5 bases at J; junction bases unmatched: 3. This CDR3 has 14 amino acids. CDR1 and CDR2 from the germline V gene are KGHPV and FQNQEV (reference sequence). CDR3 protein: CASSRYRGHAEQFF. The covered CDR3 bases are TGTGCCAGCAGTCGGTACAGGGGGCATGCTGAGCAGTTC.

With respect to this clone: Gene names follow the mouse nomenclature. The CDR3 end lies 1 residue beyond the end of the read and is filled in from the germline J gene. V is TRBV26 and J is TRBJ2-2; D tentatively reads TRBD1 or TRBD2 (6 bases each). V was shortened by 2 bases and J by 4 bases, with 11 bases between the two germline ends. Germline-derived CDR1 and CDR2 are KGHPV and FQNQEV (reference sequence). This CDR3 comprises 15 residues. The part of the CDR3 DNA that was read is TGTGCCAGCAGTCTGCCGGGGGCGGGCACCGGGCAGCTCTAC. Translated: CASSLPGAGTGQLY. The whole CDR3 reads CASSLPGAGTGQLYF. Using reference TRBV26 and TRBJ2-2 for the parts outside the CDR3, the full variable domain is NSKVIQTPRYLVKGQGQKAKMRCIPEKGHPVVFWYQQNKNNEFKFLINFQNQEVLQQIDMTEKRFSAECPSNSPCSLEIQSSEAGDSALYLCASSLPGAGTGQLYFGEGSKLTVL.

This clone was detected a few times. The listed genes are named as in mouse. The DNA ends 1 residue before the CDR3 does, and the rest of the CDR3 is filled in from the germline J gene. This chain uses TRBV29 with TRBJ2-5, with a possible D match to TRBD1 (5 bases). This CDR3 spans 11 amino acids. Trimming removed 6 bases from V and 6 bases from J, with 7 bases in between. Germline V lookup: CDR1 MSHET, CDR2 SYDVDS. The CDR3 sequence: CASSYRDTQYF. The sequenced CDR3 bases are TGTGCTAGCAGCTACAGGGACACCCAGTAC.

As to this clone: Genes and germline are mouse. The covered CDR3 bases are TGCACCTGCAGTGCAAACTGGGGGGCGCGTGAACAGTAC. Translated: CTCSANWGAREQY. The whole CDR3 protein reads CTCSANWGAREQYF. The chain has TRBV1 and TRBJ2-7; 9 nucleotides line up with TRBD2. The read ends 1 residue shy of where the CDR3 ends; the end is completed using the germline J gene. From germline, CDR1 is NSQYPW and CDR2 LRSPGD (reference sequence). This CDR3 is built from 14 residues. V shed 2 bases, J shed 6 bases, and the junction held 5 bases outside the gene matches.

The sample holds a few counts of this clone. Gene names are the mouse ones. The CDR3 end is not reached by the read, which stops 1 residue before it; the germline J gene fills it in. The V gene is TRBV13-1, the J gene TRBJ1-2, with D tentatively TRBD1 (5 bases). Trimming pared 2 bases from V and 0 bases from J, leaving 14 bases between. CDR3 length: 16 residues. CDR1 and CDR2 from the germline V gene are NSHNY and SYGAGN. The CDR3 spells CASSDPPGRANSDYTF. The CDR3 bases that were read are TGTGCCAGCAGTGACCCCCCGGGACGAGCAAACTCCGACTACACC.

Concerning this clone itself: Genes and germline are mouse. The read terminates 1 residue before the CDR3 end, so the remaining end is supplied by the germline J gene. The genes are TRBV19 and TRBJ1-1; weak D call: TRBD1 (6 bases). The CDR3 consists of 14 residues. Germline assignment: CDR1 FNHDT and CDR2 SITEND (reference sequence). V was cut by 4 bases and J by 0 bases, with 10 bases left in between. The DNA read from the CDR3 is TGTGCCAGCAGTCCGGGACACGCAAACACAGAAGTCTTC. Amino acids: CASSPGHANTEVF. The whole CDR3 protein reads CASSPGHANTEVFF.

This clone was recorded once. The genes and germline here are from mouse. The observed sequence ends 1 residue before the CDR3 terminus, with the missing tail filled in from the germline J gene. V usage is TRBV12-2 and J usage is TRBJ1-4; D is perhaps TRBD1 (5 bases). Germline V gene data show CDR1 as SGHLS and CDR2 as HYDKME. This CDR3 spans 14 amino acids. V lost 8 bases to trimming and J lost 0 bases, with 12 bases between them. The CDR3 region is CATRQIFSNERLFF. The sequenced CDR3 bases are TGTGCCACCAGACAGATTTTTTCCAACGAAAGATTATTT.